These 28 T cell receptor beta chains were all obtained from the same sample, sequenced in a study of CXCR3-negative and CXCR3-positive naive CD8 T cells. Researchers prepared the TRB cDNA libraries using 5' RACE with UMI labels. From its re-call of the 5' RACE reads, TCRdb lists each CDR3 protein once, without DNA. The sample table includes over 35,000 distinct CDR3 sequences. The specimen was memory CD8+ T cells from blood. These receptors came from a human donor in good health. Some clones in this sample may be carry-over from other donors' samples.

This chain joins TRBV25-1 and TRBJ1-2; TCRdb designates TRBD1, a call that cannot be tested without DNA. The CDR3 length is 13 residues. Germline V lookup: CDR1 MGHDK, CDR2 SYGVNS. The CDR3 spells CASSDTGSHGYTF.

This sequence joins TRBV7-9 and TRBJ2-7. The CDR3 consists of 16 residues. Germline V CDR1 and CDR2: SEHNR, FQNEAQ (reference sequence). The CDR3 here is CASSLVLSGGADEQYF.

The chain has TRBV7-2 and TRBJ1-4; TCRdb designates TRBD1, a call that cannot be tested without DNA. The CDR3 loop spans 18 amino acids. CDR1 is SGHTA, CDR2 FQGNSA, per germline. The CDR3 sequence: CASSLAGARIATNEKLFF.

The CDR3: CSVNQDTYEQYF. This chain connects TRBV29-1 to TRBJ2-7. The CDR3 sequence is 12 residues long. Germline V gene data show CDR1 as SQVTM and CDR2 as ANQGSEA.

The gene calls are TRBV7-8 and TRBJ2-6; the D call from TCRdb, TRBD1, cannot be confirmed without DNA. CDR1 is SGHVS and CDR2 is FQNEAQ in the germline V gene. CDR3 length: 17 residues. CDR3: CASSLVEGGSGANVLTF.

The V call is TRBV28, the J call TRBJ1-4; TCRdb's D call, TRBD1, is unchecked because there is no DNA. Looked up from germline, CDR1 is MDHEN and CDR2 is SYDVKM. This CDR3 is 15 amino acids long. CDR3 sequence: CASSLSGASNEKLFF.

This chain joins TRBV4-1 and TRBJ1-1; there is no DNA to check the TCRdb D call of TRBD1. Germline V gives CDR1 MGHRA, CDR2 YSYEKL. The CDR3 runs 15 residues. The CDR3 sequence is CASSRGQEEDTEAFF.

CDR3 amino acids: CASSQERGRTWGYTF. The chain employs TRBV4-2 and TRBJ1-2; TCRdb returns TRBD1, unconfirmable since there is no DNA. Germline loops: CDR1 LGHNA, CDR2 YNFKEQ. This CDR3 has 15 residues.

V gene TRBV7-9 combines with J gene TRBJ2-1; TCRdb outputs TRBD2, but without DNA this stays unchecked. The length of the CDR3 is 16 residues. Germline CDR1 and CDR2: SEHNR and FQNEAQ (reference sequence). The CDR3 reads CASSAQLAGVSNEQFF.

CDR3 sequence: CASSYEVRGHGYTF. V gene TRBV6-2 or TRBV6-3 combines with J gene TRBJ1-2; the D call of TRBD1 rests on TCRdb alone, since no DNA is present to check it. This CDR3 has 14 amino acids. Looked up from germline, CDR1 is MNHEY and CDR2 is SVGEGT.

The rearrangement links TRBV29-1 to TRBJ2-1; the TRBD1 assignment by TCRdb is unverifiable without DNA. The CDR3 sequence is 12 residues long. CDR1 and CDR2 from the germline V gene are SQVTM and ANQGSEA. This chain's CDR3 is CSVGDNHNEQFF.

The CDR3 here is CASSSGQAGANVLTF. The V call is TRBV27, the J call TRBJ2-6; TCRdb calls TRBD1, which cannot be checked without DNA. There are 15 residues in the CDR3. Germline CDR1 MNHEY, CDR2 SMNVEV (reference sequence).

V usage is TRBV6-4 and J usage is TRBJ1-1; there is no DNA to check the TCRdb D call of TRBD1. This CDR3 has 13 amino acids. Germline CDR1 is MRHNA and CDR2 is SNTAGT. CDR3 amino acids: CASSGGENTEAFF.

This chain links TRBV7-9 with TRBJ2-7; with no DNA, the TCRdb D assignment of TRBD2 cannot be verified. The V gene's germline CDR1 is SEHNR and CDR2 FQNEAQ (reference sequence). The CDR3 has 16 amino acids. CDR3 sequence reads: CASSLASSGGGYEQYF.

The chain has TRBV7-9 and TRBJ2-5. Germline V gene data show CDR1 as SEHNR and CDR2 as FQNEAQ (reference sequence). The CDR3 length is 13 residues. The chain's CDR3 is CASSSHTSGTQYF.

This clonotype is classed as medium-sized by frequency. This chain uses TRBV4-3 with TRBJ2-1; the D call of TRBD1 rests on TCRdb alone, since no DNA is present to check it. This CDR3 is 15 amino acids long. CDR1 LGHNA and CDR2 YSLEER come from the germline V gene. CDR3 residues: CASSAGTGEVDEQFF.

This rearrangement joins TRBV7-9 to TRBJ2-5; the D call of TRBD2 rests on TCRdb alone, since no DNA is present to check it. The CDR3 runs 15 residues. Per germline, CDR1 SEHNR and CDR2 FQNEAQ (reference sequence). CDR3 sequence reads: CASSLVDSYQETQYF. Drawing the rest from reference TRBV7-9 and TRBJ2-5, the complete variable domain is DTGVSQNPRHKITKRGQNVTFRCDPISEHNRLYWYRQTLGQGPEFLTYFQNEAQLEKSRLLSDRFSAERPKGSFSTLEIQRTEQGDSAMYLCASSLVDSYQETQYFGPGTRLLVL.

The gene calls are TRBV6-2 or TRBV6-3 and TRBJ2-1; TCRdb picks TRBD1, but there is no DNA to check that call. This CDR3 region has 11 residues. The V gene's germline CDR1 is MNHEY and CDR2 SVGEGT. CDR3 sequence reads: CATDKANEQFF.

The gene calls are TRBV5-1 and TRBJ2-2; TCRdb's D call, TRBD1, is unchecked because there is no DNA. Germline V gives CDR1 SGHRS, CDR2 YFSETQ. The CDR3 spans 13 residues. The CDR3 reads CASPDRDTGELFF.

The V call is TRBV6-6, the J call TRBJ2-7. CDR1 and CDR2 from the germline V gene are MNHNY and SVGAGI (reference sequence). The CDR3 has 14 amino acids. CDR3 loop: CASSYAGRSYEQYF.

The rearrangement links TRBV6-6 to TRBJ1-5. CDR1 and CDR2 from the germline V gene are MNHNY and SVGAGI (reference sequence). The CDR3 has 13 amino acids. CDR3 residues: CASRSGVNQPQHF.

The CDR3 protein is CASTLPDIYEQYF. This chain links TRBV6-2 or TRBV6-3 with TRBJ2-7. This CDR3 comprises 13 residues. Germline V gene lookup returns CDR1 MNHEY and CDR2 SVGEGT.

The chain employs TRBV7-9 and TRBJ2-5; checking the TCRdb D call of TRBD1 is not possible without DNA. This CDR3 has 14 residues. Germline CDR1 reads SEHNR; CDR2 reads FQNEAQ (reference sequence). The CDR3 reads CASSLGSRGETQYF.

The chain combines TRBV6-4 with TRBJ2-3; TCRdb selects TRBD2, and the lack of DNA leaves this call unchecked. The CDR3 totals 15 residues. CDR1 MRHNA and CDR2 SNTAGT come from the germline V gene. This CDR3 is CASSASGGSTDTQYF.

This chain connects TRBV12-3 or TRBV12-4 to TRBJ2-1; TCRdb selects TRBD1, and the lack of DNA leaves this call unchecked. This CDR3 region has 16 residues. The CDR3 loop is CASKPTDRGAYNEQFF.

The chain links TRBV11-3 to TRBJ2-7; without DNA, the TCRdb call of TRBD1 cannot be checked. Looked up from germline, CDR1 is SGHNT and CDR2 is YENEEA. The CDR3 is 14 residues long. The CDR3 loop reads CASSGQGKVNEQYF.

The rearrangement links TRBV6-2 or TRBV6-3 to TRBJ2-7; TCRdb's assignment of TRBD1 cannot be checked, as there is no DNA. This CDR3 is built from 15 residues. Germline-derived CDR1 and CDR2 are MNHEY and SVGEGT. The CDR3 loop is CASSYSGTGPYEQYF.

The chain couples TRBV29-1 to TRBJ2-7. The CDR3 is 15 amino acids. Germline lookup yields CDR1 SQVTM and CDR2 ANQGSEA. This CDR3 is CSVEEEQAFSYEQYF.